This TCR beta chain comes out of a study of blood T cell repertoires in COVID-19 (dated by TCRdb to 2020 to 2022). Regarding the study in general: Samples from collaborators originated in the United States, Italy and Spain and spanned both the acute and convalescent phases of COVID-19. The material from the prospective study consisted of cDNA or gDNA derived from T cells, B-cell-depleted T cells, or PBMCs. Deeply sampled blood TCRbeta repertoires from subjects exposed to, actively infected with, or recovered from COVID-19 were included in the dataset. A freely available public database, intended as a resource for researchers studying the immune response to SARS-CoV-2, is where the repertoires were released. The samples were drawn from two sources: the first 160 participants of the ongoing ImmuneRACE study, and 1,200 or so subjects contributed by 6 global collaborators. Nearly every sample came with metadata listing a de-identified subject ID, COVID-19 status, age in years and sex. HLA class I and class II types, where available, came from metadata supplied by the sample provider rather than from assay-based typing.

In the prospective study, participants were roughly 18 to 90 years old, resided in under 30 geographic areas of the United States, and were enrolled through a virtual design. To assign participants to cohorts, the prospective study relied on clinical history that participants themselves reported in a screening survey and a study questionnaire. Recovered participants in ImmuneRACE Cohort 3 were defined by two consecutive negative NP/OP PCR tests, clearance by a healthcare professional, or resolution of symptoms. Each participant in the prospective study had whole blood, serum and a nasopharyngeal or oropharyngeal swab collected by mobile phlebotomists. Additional blood draws and questionnaires over an approximately 2-month period could optionally be provided by prospective study participants. Before DNA extraction, prospective study blood samples were shipped either frozen or at room temperature.

Looking up the germline V gene yields CDR1 MNHEY and CDR2 SVGAGI. Germline trimming amounts to 2 bases on V and 6 bases on J, with 5 as the count of junction bases outside the gene matches. The CDR3 runs 15 residues from the cysteine to the phenylalanine. The only DNA kept is the CDR3, 45 bases in frame from the first base. TCRbeta CDR3 regions were amplified from genomic DNA using the immunoSEQ Assay, a bias-controlled multiplex PCR. The study's processing was this. The number of nucleated cells in each sample was estimated by amplification of reference gene primers within the assay. To quantify the absolute abundance of each unique TCRbeta CDR3 rearrangement, sequence reads were collapsed and filtered. For each sample, productive Simpson clonality was calculated as the square root of Simpson's diversity index across productive rearrangements. TCRdb holds this immuneACCESS table with in-frame rearrangements only. Some clones are missing; in checked studies, unresolved V genes explain under half, and the rest has no known cause. Clone size and V and J calls were adopted from that table, with D and trimming inferred from the DNA. The sample table contains 200,000 to 250,000 clones; only one count was recorded for roughly four fifths of them. 3% to 4% of the sample rests with the top ten.

This clone was picked up a small number of times. Its antigen specificity is not known. No per-base quality is available; no much larger clone lies one base away. Results the study describes overall, beyond this receptor: Clinical and demographic metadata were provided uncurated, with the amount varying by source and participant.

The clonotype comes from a woman aged 55-69 years who had recovered from COVID-19. The sequenced sample consisted of PBMCs or T cells enriched from blood (not recorded which). The rearranged segments are TRBV6-5 and TRBJ2-1, and 9 junction bases match TRBD1. The nucleotides are TGTGCCAGCAGTTACAAGGGACAGGGTCTCAATGAGCAGTTCTTC. Translation gives CASSYKGQGLNEQFF.